This T cell receptor (beta chain) was sequenced in a study of cytomegalovirus exposure and HLA in healthy donors. Study details: In an early release, HLA-typed donors contributed tens of millions of unique TCR sequences. Genetic ancestry analysis placed about 80% of the roughly 400 donors that were genotyped in the Caucasian-associated cluster. General study points: Common viral pathogens (according to a later analysis) appeared linked to several of the most significant clusters.

Details on this clone: The target antigen is unknown.

The CDR3 totals 15 residues. V gave up 0 bases and J gave up 3 bases, with 9 bases separating them. Germline-derived CDR1 and CDR2 are SGDLS and YYNGEE. PCR involved 60 Vbeta and 13 Jbeta primers. Sequenced by immunoSEQ multiplex PCR; TCRdb stores in-frame clones only, minus some. The sample gives more than 110,000 clones, roughly two thirds of which show up once; over 1% is in the top ten. The specimen was PBMCs. The clonotype comes from a woman between 35 and 50 years old in good health and CMV-seronegative. V is TRBV9 and J is TRBJ2-2, with a tentative D call TRBD2 (6 bases). CDR3 nucleotide sequence: TGTGCCAGCAGCGTAGGGTGGGGGGACACCGGGGAGCTGTTTTTT. This sequence encodes CASSVGWGDTGELFF.